The T cell receptor beta chain described here comes from a study of shared clonotypes between healthy human individuals. Notes on the study in general: Among the subsets, naive ones generally showed larger estimated richness than memory ones.

Donation came from healthy HIV-negative adults that had no recent acute infections or vaccinations. CD4+ cells were split into CD45RA+ naive and CD45RA-negative memory subsets. With respect to this clone: Its antigen is unidentified.

Investigators spread the genomic DNA of each subset evenly over several immunoSEQ plates. Measured with immunoSEQ multiplex PCR; TCRdb has only the in-frame clones, and not every one. Altogether roughly 1,100,000 clones are present, around 75% being singletons, with the ten largest covering roughly 1.5%. This CDR3 is 16 amino acids long. Germline CDR1 and CDR2: MNHNS and SASEGT. The ends lost 0 bases at V and 9 bases at J; junction bases unmatched: 11. Sample: memory CD4+ T cells sorted from blood. Stated subset: CD45RA-negative fraction. The J gene is TRBJ1-5, the V gene TRBV6-1; 7 positions match TRBD1. The receptor's source is a young man in good health. The DNA for the CDR3 is TGTGCCAGCAGTGAAGCCGCGTCAGGGGGGAATTGGCCCCAGCATTTT. Protein sequence: CASSEAASGGNWPQHF.